This TCR beta chain was recorded in a study of vaccination effects on CD4 cells after COVID-19. About the study: Post-vaccine samples followed the second dose by a median of 72 days. Study conclusions and caveats: In the late period after vaccination, infection- and vaccine-induced clones contracted markedly.

CD4+ T cell isolation took place after approximately 11 days of culture. Two doses of either BNT162b2 or mRNA-1273 were given to each participant. Absence of prior SARS-CoV-2 infection characterized the vaccine recipients, who showed negative nucleocapsid antibodies. CDR3 length equals 16 residues. V lost 1 base, J lost 4 bases, and 6 bases stayed unmatched. CDR1 and CDR2 (germline): SGHTA, FQGNSA. This clone has only one observation. Its antigen is not identified. Sequencing used immunoSEQ multiplex PCR; TCRdb keeps in-frame clones, though not all of them. This sample yields about 45,000 clones, of which 60% to 75% are seen a single time; roughly a tenth belongs to the top ten.

The TCR comes from a human donor who received a COVID-19 vaccine. The material sequenced was CD4+ T cells from PBMCs cultured without peptide, taken after COVID-19 vaccination. V and J are TRBV7-2 and TRBJ2-1, with 8 bases matching TRBD2. The CDR3 DNA is TGTGCCAGCAGCTTAGGGGCGGGAGGAGTTTACAATGAGCAGTTCTTC. It yields the protein CASSLGAGGVYNEQFF.